This is a list of T cell receptor beta chains from one sample in a study of cytomegalovirus exposure and HLA in healthy donors. Only in-frame clones appear in the TCRdb table, and some are missing; sequencing was by immunoSEQ multiplex PCR. There are 90,000 to 150,000 clones in the sample; 86% occur only once, and 4% to 6% lies in the top ten. What was sequenced was PBMCs. These receptors came from a man between 18 and 35 years old in good health and CMV-seronegative. Both conserved end residues are part of each CDR3. Fields, in order: V gene, J gene, clone size, D gene, CDR3 DNA, CDR3 protein. D genes are given only for firm matches. Clone size is shown for a subset of rows, as once, few, many or a class of expanded clone.

v_call: TRBV27
j_call: TRBJ1-3
clone_size: -
d_call: -
cdr3_nt: TGTGCCAGCAGTTTTCGGGGAACTGGAAACACCATATATTTT
cdr3_aa: CASSFRGTGNTIYF

v_call: TRBV30
j_call: TRBJ2-6
clone_size: -
d_call: -
cdr3_nt: TGTGCCAGCCCGCGTGGCTCTGGGGCCAACGTCCTGACTTTC
cdr3_aa: CASPRGSGANVLTF

v_call: TRBV7-2
j_call: TRBJ1-2
clone_size: once
d_call: -
cdr3_nt: TGTGCCAGCAGCCTCCCGACACCGAACTATGGCTACACCTTC
cdr3_aa: CASSLPTPNYGYTF

v_call: TRBV5-1
j_call: TRBJ2-7
clone_size: -
d_call: TRBD1
cdr3_nt: TGCGCCAGCAGTAATACCGGGACAGGGGTGGTTGACGAGCAGTACTTC
cdr3_aa: CASSNTGTGVVDEQYF

v_call: TRBV30
j_call: TRBJ1-3
clone_size: -
d_call: TRBD1
cdr3_nt: TGTGCCTGGAGGACAGGGGTGGACACCATATATTTT
cdr3_aa: CAWRTGVDTIYF

v_call: TRBV6-5
j_call: TRBJ2-5
clone_size: -
d_call: TRBD2
cdr3_nt: TGTGCCAGCAGTTACAGTCTAGCGGGAGTAGGAGAGACCCAGTACTTC
cdr3_aa: CASSYSLAGVGETQYF

v_call: TRBV6-5
j_call: TRBJ1-3
clone_size: -
d_call: -
cdr3_nt: TGTGCCAGCAGGCCAGGGGTGTCTGGAAACACCATATATTTT
cdr3_aa: CASRPGVSGNTIYF

v_call: TRBV30
j_call: TRBJ2-5
clone_size: -
d_call: TRBD1
cdr3_nt: TGTGCCTGGAGACCGGGACAGGGGTTTACGGAGACCCAGTACTTC
cdr3_aa: CAWRPGQGFTETQYF

v_call: TRBV7-2
j_call: TRBJ2-7
clone_size: once
d_call: TRBD2
cdr3_nt: TGTGCCAGCAGCTTAGTTGTTGGGCGGGAGGAGGGTACTGGGCAGTACTTC
cdr3_aa: CASSLVVGREEGTGQYF

v_call: TRBV30
j_call: TRBJ2-3
clone_size: once
d_call: -
cdr3_nt: TGTGCCTACACAGGGGGGGGAGATACGCAGTATTTT
cdr3_aa: CAYTGGGDTQYF

v_call: TRBV5-1
j_call: TRBJ1-4
clone_size: -
d_call: TRBD1
cdr3_nt: TGCGCCAGCAGCCCCGGGACAGGGGGTCGCGCGGGTGAAAAACTGTTTTTT
cdr3_aa: CASSPGTGGRAGEKLFF

v_call: TRBV6-4
j_call: TRBJ2-2
clone_size: few
d_call: TRBD1
cdr3_nt: TGTGCCAGCAGTGAGGACAGGGCCACCGGGGAGCTGTTTTTT
cdr3_aa: CASSEDRATGELFF

v_call: TRBV19
j_call: TRBJ2-3
clone_size: -
d_call: TRBD2
cdr3_nt: TGTGCCAGTAGTCCGGGACTAGCGACAGATACGCAGTATTTT
cdr3_aa: CASSPGLATDTQYF

v_call: TRBV19
j_call: TRBJ1-1
clone_size: -
d_call: -
cdr3_nt: TGTGCCAGTAGTATAGGGGGGCCAGGGACTGAAGCTTTCTTT
cdr3_aa: CASSIGGPGTEAFF

v_call: TRBV5-1
j_call: TRBJ1-4
clone_size: -
d_call: TRBD1
cdr3_nt: TGCGCCAGCAGCCCACAAGTCCAGGGGGCTGGGGAAAAACTGTTTTTT
cdr3_aa: CASSPQVQGAGEKLFF

v_call: TRBV4-2
j_call: TRBJ2-2
clone_size: -
d_call: TRBD2
cdr3_nt: TGTGCCAGCAGCCAAGATCAACTAGCGGGGGGCACAAACACCGGGGAGCTGTTTTTT
cdr3_aa: CASSQDQLAGGTNTGELFF

v_call: TRBV7-2
j_call: TRBJ2-7
clone_size: -
d_call: TRBD2
cdr3_nt: TGTGCCAGCAGTCCCCGCGGGGGTTACGAGCAGTACTTC
cdr3_aa: CASSPRGGYEQYF

v_call: TRBV2
j_call: TRBJ2-7
clone_size: -
d_call: TRBD2
cdr3_nt: TGTGCCAGCAGAAGGACTAGCGACTCCTACGAGCAGTACTTC
cdr3_aa: CASRRTSDSYEQYF

v_call: TRBV30
j_call: TRBJ2-7
clone_size: -
d_call: -
cdr3_nt: TGTGCCTGGAGTGTAACGGGTTACGAGCAGTACTTC
cdr3_aa: CAWSVTGYEQYF

v_call: TRBV2
j_call: TRBJ2-1
clone_size: -
d_call: -
cdr3_nt: TGTGCCAGCAGTGAAACGGGGACACCCCCCGAAGGGCAGTTCTTC
cdr3_aa: CASSETGTPPEGQFF

v_call: TRBV7-6
j_call: TRBJ2-1
clone_size: -
d_call: TRBD2
cdr3_nt: TGTGCCAGCAGCCCGCGTCCCCCACTAGCGGAGTACAATGAGCAGTTCTTC
cdr3_aa: CASSPRPPLAEYNEQFF

v_call: TRBV5-1
j_call: TRBJ1-1
clone_size: -
d_call: -
cdr3_nt: TGCGCCAGCAGCTTGAAGGGGACTTCGGACACTGAAGCTTTCTTT
cdr3_aa: CASSLKGTSDTEAFF

v_call: TRBV7-9
j_call: TRBJ2-3
clone_size: -
d_call: -
cdr3_nt: TGTGCCAGCAGCCTCCAGGGGACCACAGATACGCAGTATTTT
cdr3_aa: CASSLQGTTDTQYF

v_call: TRBV6-1
j_call: TRBJ2-7
clone_size: -
d_call: TRBD2
cdr3_nt: TGTGCCAGCAGTGAAGCACTAGCGGGAGTGTACGAGCAGTACTTC
cdr3_aa: CASSEALAGVYEQYF

v_call: TRBV18
j_call: TRBJ2-2
clone_size: -
d_call: -
cdr3_nt: TGTGCCAGCTCACCACTCCATTCAGGGTTCGGAAACACCGGGGAGCTGTTTTTT
cdr3_aa: CASSPLHSGFGNTGELFF

v_call: TRBV4-1
j_call: TRBJ1-1
clone_size: -
d_call: -
cdr3_nt: TGCGCCAGCAGCCAAGTAGTCATGAACACTGAAGCTTTCTTT
cdr3_aa: CASSQVVMNTEAFF

v_call: TRBV30
j_call: TRBJ2-6
clone_size: -
d_call: TRBD1
cdr3_nt: TGTGCCTGGAGTGCTCCGGGACAGGGGTTCTCTGGGGCCAACGTCCTGACTTTC
cdr3_aa: CAWSAPGQGFSGANVLTF

v_call: TRBV13
j_call: TRBJ2-2
clone_size: -
d_call: TRBD1
cdr3_nt: TGTGCCAGCAGTTCAGGGACAGGAGGGAACACCGGGGAGCTGTTTTTT
cdr3_aa: CASSSGTGGNTGELFF

v_call: TRBV5-1
j_call: TRBJ1-1
clone_size: -
d_call: TRBD1
cdr3_nt: TGCGCCAGCAGCTCGATAAGACCGGGACAGGCTACACATTTTGAAGCTTTCTTT
cdr3_aa: CASSSIRPGQATHFEAFF

v_call: TRBV30
j_call: TRBJ1-3
clone_size: -
d_call: -
cdr3_nt: TGTGCCTGGAGTCCATCCATTGTATCTACTGGAAACACCATATATTTT
cdr3_aa: CAWSPSIVSTGNTIYF

v_call: TRBV14
j_call: TRBJ2-1
clone_size: -
d_call: TRBD1
cdr3_nt: TGTGCCAGCAGTCGGGACAGGCACAGGGAGCAGTTCTTC
cdr3_aa: CASSRDRHREQFF

v_call: TRBV9
j_call: TRBJ1-1
clone_size: -
d_call: TRBD1
cdr3_nt: TGTGCCAGCAGCGTAGCGGGAGGGACAGGGGAGGAGTACACTGAAGCTTTCTTT
cdr3_aa: CASSVAGGTGEEYTEAFF

v_call: TRBV7-6
j_call: TRBJ2-1
clone_size: -
d_call: TRBD2
cdr3_nt: TGTGCCAGCAGCTTAGCCCCGACTAGCGGTTCCAACTACAATGAGCAGTTCTTC
cdr3_aa: CASSLAPTSGSNYNEQFF

v_call: TRBV30
j_call: TRBJ2-1
clone_size: -
d_call: TRBD2
cdr3_nt: TGTGCCTGGAGTCGGCTAGCGGGGTACAATGAGCAGTTCTTC
cdr3_aa: CAWSRLAGYNEQFF

v_call: TRBV7-9
j_call: TRBJ2-7
clone_size: -
d_call: -
cdr3_nt: TGTGCCAGCAGCTCCCGTACTCCATTCCGGGACAATTCCTACGAGCAGTACTTC
cdr3_aa: CASSSRTPFRDNSYEQYF

v_call: TRBV25-1
j_call: TRBJ2-5
clone_size: few
d_call: -
cdr3_nt: TGTGCCAGCAGGATGGGGGGAGGCCAAGAGACCCAGTACTTC
cdr3_aa: CASRMGGGQETQYF

v_call: TRBV7-9
j_call: TRBJ2-1
clone_size: once
d_call: -
cdr3_nt: TGTGCCAGCAGCCCGACAGACGCACCCTACAATGAGCAGTTCTTC
cdr3_aa: CASSPTDAPYNEQFF

v_call: TRBV30
j_call: TRBJ1-2
clone_size: -
d_call: TRBD1
cdr3_nt: TGTGCCTGGGTCATTCCGGGACAGGCTAGGGGTGGCTACACCTTC
cdr3_aa: CAWVIPGQARGGYTF

v_call: TRBV6-5
j_call: TRBJ1-1
clone_size: few
d_call: -
cdr3_nt: TGTGCCAGCAGGTCCAGGGGCTTGAACACTGAAGCTTTCTTT
cdr3_aa: CASRSRGLNTEAFF

v_call: TRBV5-1
j_call: TRBJ2-2
clone_size: -
d_call: -
cdr3_nt: TGCGCCAGCAGCTTGGTGGGGGCGCAGGCCGGGGAGCTGTTTTTT
cdr3_aa: CASSLVGAQAGELFF

v_call: TRBV7-2
j_call: TRBJ2-7
clone_size: -
d_call: TRBD2
cdr3_nt: TGTGCCAGCAGCTTATTGCGGGGGTGGCCCTCCGAGCAGTACTTC
cdr3_aa: CASSLLRGWPSEQYF

v_call: TRBV19
j_call: TRBJ2-1
clone_size: -
d_call: TRBD2
cdr3_nt: TGTGCCAGTAGTACCGTAGCGGGAGTGGGCAATGAGCAGTTCTTC
cdr3_aa: CASSTVAGVGNEQFF

v_call: TRBV9
j_call: TRBJ1-2
clone_size: -
d_call: -
cdr3_nt: TGTGCCAGCAGCGCCCCGAGAGAGCCTAACTATGGCTACACCTTC
cdr3_aa: CASSAPREPNYGYTF

v_call: TRBV11-2
j_call: TRBJ2-7
clone_size: -
d_call: -
cdr3_nt: TGTGCCAGCAGCAGGACTACCTACGAGCAGTACTTC
cdr3_aa: CASSRTTYEQYF

v_call: TRBV29-1
j_call: TRBJ1-1
clone_size: -
d_call: -
cdr3_nt: TGCAGCGTTGAAGATCCTGGACAGTCCGCTGAAGCTTTCTTT
cdr3_aa: CSVEDPGQSAEAFF

v_call: TRBV27
j_call: TRBJ2-7
clone_size: few
d_call: -
cdr3_nt: TGTGCCAGCAGCAGGACACGCGATTACGAGCAGTACTTC
cdr3_aa: CASSRTRDYEQYF

v_call: TRBV30
j_call: TRBJ2-1
clone_size: -
d_call: -
cdr3_nt: TGTGCCTGGGGGGGGGCCTTTTACAATGAGCAGTTCTTC
cdr3_aa: CAWGGAFYNEQFF

v_call: TRBV7-8
j_call: TRBJ2-2
clone_size: -
d_call: -
cdr3_nt: TGTGCCAGCCATGTGTCCCGGGGGAACACCGGGGAGCTGTTTTTT
cdr3_aa: CASHVSRGNTGELFF

v_call: TRBV30
j_call: TRBJ2-5
clone_size: -
d_call: -
cdr3_nt: TGTGCCTGGAGTGTAGTTTCAGGGCAGGAAGAGACCCAGTACTTC
cdr3_aa: CAWSVVSGQEETQYF

v_call: TRBV11-3
j_call: TRBJ2-2
clone_size: -
d_call: -
cdr3_nt: TGTGCCAGCAGCTTTAGTTCCCTTGGGACTCCTCTCACCGGGGAGCTGTTTTTT
cdr3_aa: CASSFSSLGTPLTGELFF

v_call: TRBV4-2
j_call: TRBJ2-7
clone_size: few
d_call: -
cdr3_nt: TGTGCCAGCAGCCAAGATGAGGGCTCATCGTCCTTCTCCTACGAGCAGTACTTC
cdr3_aa: CASSQDEGSSSFSYEQYF

v_call: TRBV6-1
j_call: TRBJ2-3
clone_size: -
d_call: -
cdr3_nt: TGTGCCAGCAGTGAAGCGTCCTGGGGGCGCCCGGATACGCAGTATTTT
cdr3_aa: CASSEASWGRPDTQYF

v_call: TRBV14
j_call: TRBJ2-7
clone_size: -
d_call: -
cdr3_nt: TGTGCCAGCAGCCAAGTCAGGGCAGGCTACGAGCAGTACTTC
cdr3_aa: CASSQVRAGYEQYF

v_call: TRBV6-5
j_call: TRBJ2-7
clone_size: -
d_call: TRBD1
cdr3_nt: TGTGCCAGCAGTTACTCTAGTCTGGGCAGGGGGCGCGAGCAGTACTTC
cdr3_aa: CASSYSSLGRGREQYF

v_call: TRBV10-3
j_call: TRBJ2-7
clone_size: once
d_call: -
cdr3_nt: TGTGCCATCAGCGGAGAACAGGTACACGAGCAGTACTTC
cdr3_aa: CAISGEQVHEQYF

v_call: TRBV7-2
j_call: TRBJ2-7
clone_size: -
d_call: TRBD2
cdr3_nt: TGTGCCAGCAGCCCCGTAGCGGGGGGGGCCTACGAGCAGTACTTC
cdr3_aa: CASSPVAGGAYEQYF

v_call: TRBV9
j_call: TRBJ2-1
clone_size: -
d_call: -
cdr3_nt: TGTGCCAGCAGCGTAGGGGCCAGCGGCTACTACAATGAGCAGTTCTTC
cdr3_aa: CASSVGASGYYNEQFF

v_call: TRBV28
j_call: TRBJ2-7
clone_size: -
d_call: -
cdr3_nt: TGTGCCAGCAGTTTCCGCGGGACAGTTAGCTCCTACGAGCAGTACTTC
cdr3_aa: CASSFRGTVSSYEQYF

v_call: TRBV6-1
j_call: TRBJ2-7
clone_size: few
d_call: TRBD1
cdr3_nt: TGTGCCAGCAGCGAGCCGGGACAGGCCTACGAGCAGTACTTC
cdr3_aa: CASSEPGQAYEQYF

v_call: TRBV10-3
j_call: TRBJ2-7
clone_size: once
d_call: TRBD1
cdr3_nt: TGTGCCATCAAGACAGGGGAGCGCGAGCAGTACTTC
cdr3_aa: CAIKTGEREQYF